This T cell receptor beta chain was profiled in a study of CD8+CD57+ T cells in acquired aplastic anemia. There are a few counts of this clonotype. Genomic DNA, serving as template, underwent TCR beta VDJ and CDR3 profiling. MiXCR was run by TCRdb on the reads, yielding one entry per CDR3 protein. In the table there are roughly 160,000 distinct CDR3 sequences, 71% of which are singletons. The CDR3 extends over 13 amino acids. Germline V gene sequence: CDR1 SGHVS, CDR2 FNYEAQ. V gave up 6 bases and J gave up 3 bases, with 12 bases separating them. The sequenced patients had an expansion of CD8+CD57+ cells seen by flow cytometry.

V and J are TRBV7-6 and TRBJ2-7; D assignment may be TRBD1 or TRBD2 (5 bases each). The clonotype was recovered from a human donor with aplastic anemia. The sample comprised sorted CD4+, CD8+, or CD8+CD57+ T cells (not recorded which) from PBMCs. The CDR3 region has the DNA TGTGCCAGCAGTCGAGGGACGGTCTACGAGCAGTACTTC. Protein sequence: CASSRGTVYEQYF.